The rows below give T cell receptor beta chains drawn from one sample of a study of T cell responses to AZD1222 COVID-19 vaccine. TCRdb's table, derived via immunoSEQ multiplex PCR, lists solely in-frame clones and lacks some. The sample includes about 97,000 clones, around 88% of them seen just once. The sequencing here drew on peripheral blood, taken on day 0 of AZD1222 vaccination. These TCRs come from an adult in good health. Both conserved end residues are trimmed from each CDR3.

ASSVAGDTEAF | TRBJ1-1 | TRBV9
ASSLGQRYNEKLF | TRBJ1-4 | TRBV7-9
ASSLELRGPAYGYT | TRBJ1-2 | TRBV7-2
ASSPYNNQPQH | TRBJ1-5 | TRBV25-1
ASSLRGARTDTQY | TRBJ2-3 | TRBV28
AWRGTTGTANEKLF | TRBJ1-4 | TRBV30
ASSQTKGDGYT | TRBJ1-2 | TRBV7-3
ASSIRSAQPQH | TRBJ1-5 | TRBV19
ASSYGQAFYEQY | TRBJ2-7 | TRBV6-2/TRBV6-3
ASSIQEVGYEQY | TRBJ2-7 | TRBV7-2
ASSFQGGAGELF | TRBJ2-2 | TRBV7-9
ASSLREGQGISYEQY | TRBJ2-7 | TRBV7-9
ASRGALDHYGYT | TRBJ1-2 | TRBV2
ASTRGDSPLH | TRBJ1-6 | TRBV6-5
ASSPRPDRVDGNTIY | TRBJ1-3 | TRBV6-2/TRBV6-3
ASSQGIGRGSDQPQH | TRBJ1-5 | TRBV3-1/TRBV3-2
ASSYGEDTQY | TRBJ2-3 | TRBV6-6
ASSLAVTGGYNEQF | TRBJ2-1 | TRBV7-9
ASSASPGQPQH | TRBJ1-5 | TRBV5-8
ASSRLRGTDSYEAF | TRBJ1-1 | TRBV5-1
ASSLVGHQETQY | TRBJ2-5 | TRBV28
SASLARGTNRGDTQY | TRBJ2-3 | TRBV20-1
ASSPQGGNYGYT | TRBJ1-2 | TRBV19
ASSSGQVPYEQY | TRBJ2-7 | TRBV5-1
ASIRTGWNYGYT | TRBJ1-2 | TRBV19
ASSSLKREQY | TRBJ2-7 | TRBV7-2
AGGERPSSYNEQF | TRBJ2-1 | TRBV6-4
ASSFGLQETQY | TRBJ2-5 | TRBV7-2
ASRESGQANYGYT | TRBJ1-2 | TRBV5-1
ASSGGTLGETQY | TRBJ2-5 | TRBV9
ATSDPGVKGETQY | TRBJ2-5 | TRBV24-1